A single sample is the source of the 32 T cell receptor beta chains below, sequenced in a study of a mutant IDH1 vaccine in newly diagnosed glioma. No antigen has been identified for these receptors. Repertoires were generated with immunoSEQ multiplex PCR, while TCRdb's copy carries only in-frame clones and drops some. The sample holds over 30,000 clones, 50% to 60% seen once. Time point reported: week 5, during vaccination. What each vaccine dose contained was 300 ug of mutant IDH1 20-mer peptide, accompanied by topical imiquimod. Here the sequenced sample was PBMCs, taken from a glioma patient whose treatment included an IDH1 peptide vaccine. The receptors were gathered from a woman aged 18-35 years with glioma.

A few counts support this clone. V gene TRBV9 combines with J gene TRBJ1-1; a possible D gene is TRBD1 (5 bases). Germline V CDR1 and CDR2: SGDLS, YYNGEE. The CDR3 has 14 residues. Trimming stripped 0 bases from V and 1 base from J, with 7 bases between. CDR3 nucleotides: TGTGCCAGCAGCGTAGCTACAGGGAACACTGAAGCTTTCTTT. Translating it yields CASSVATGNTEAFF.

The chain links TRBV5-4 to TRBJ1-4; 8 nucleotides match TRBD1. J lost 4 bases, V lost 2 bases, and 4 bases had no gene match. The CDR3 is made up of 15 amino acids. Germline V gives CDR1 SGHNT, CDR2 YYREEE (reference sequence). CDR3 amino acids: CASSFQGAGNEKLFF. The DNA of the CDR3 is TGTGCCAGCAGCTTCCAGGGGGCGGGTAATGAAAAACTGTTTTTT.

This chain joins TRBV11-2 and TRBJ2-2; 14 bases agree with TRBD2. Germline lookup yields CDR1 SGHAT and CDR2 FQNNGV. This CDR3 comprises 19 residues. Trimming removed 0 bases from V and 0 bases from J; junction bases left unmatched: 3. CDR3 nucleotide sequence: TGTGCCAGCAGCTTAGATGGGACTAGCGGGGGAACGAACACCGGGGAGCTGTTTTTT. This gives the protein CASSLDGTSGGTNTGELFF.

V is TRBV5-4 and J is TRBJ2-2; 10 nucleotides align to TRBD1. The V gene end was trimmed by 8 bases and the J gene end by 6 bases; junction bases not matched to a gene: 13. In germline, CDR1 is SGHNT, CDR2 YYREEE (reference sequence). The CDR3 covers 16 residues. CDR3 in amino acids: CASTAAGQGGSGELFF. The CDR3 coding sequence is TGTGCCAGTACCGCCGCCGGACAGGGGGGTTCCGGGGAGCTGTTTTTT.

This clone has only a few counts. The rearrangement uses TRBV7-8 and TRBJ1-2; D ambiguous. The CDR3 sequence is 13 residues long. V lost 6 bases and J lost 6, with 14 bases in between. Germline lookup yields CDR1 SGHVS and CDR2 FQNEAQ. The chain's CDR3 is CASRTSWANGYTF. The DNA for the CDR3 is TGTGCCAGCAGGACAAGTTGGGCGAATGGCTACACCTTC.

The table lists this clone with a few counts. The CDR3 loop is CASSRTAGEQYF. CDR3 bases: TGTGCCAGCAGTCGGACAGCCGGGGAGCAGTACTTC. The rearrangement links TRBV11-3 to TRBJ2-7; a possible D gene is TRBD1 (6 bases). CDR1 is SGHNT and CDR2 is YENEEA in the germline V gene. The CDR3 has 12 residues. V lost 6 bases, J lost 7 bases, and 13 bases lay in between.

This clone has only one observation. This chain links TRBV9 with TRBJ2-5, with 12 bases lining up with TRBD2. Judging by the DNA end, TRBJ2-7 fits better; the J call may be wrong. The CDR3 runs to 15 residues. CDR1 and CDR2 (germline): SGDLS, YYNGEE. The CDR3, as DNA: TGTGCCAGCAGCTCCTCCGGGACTAGCGGGTACGAGCAGTACTTC. Its translation: CASSSSGTSGYEQYF.

The J gene is TRBJ2-1, the V gene TRBV7-3; TRBD2 agrees at 11 bases. The germline V gene has CDR1 SGHTA and CDR2 FQGTGA. This CDR3 region has 13 residues. Losses at the gene ends were 8 bases for V and 7 bases for J; bases not matched to a gene: 4. Written as DNA, the CDR3 is TGTGCCAGCGGGTCTAGCGGGAGGAATGAGCAGTTCTTC. Protein: CASGSSGRNEQFF.

J is TRBJ1-1 and V is TRBV10-3; 8 nucleotides match TRBD1. The junction had 1 base not matched to a gene; V was cut back by 3 bases and J by 10 bases. This CDR3 spans 11 amino acids. CDR1 is ENHRY and CDR2 is SYGVKD in the germline V gene. The CDR3 DNA sequence: TGTGCCATCAGTGAAGGGACAGGAGCTTTCTTT. Amino acids: CAISEGTGAFF.

This chain connects TRBV28 to TRBJ2-5, with 9 bases fitting TRBD1. The trim removed 4 bases at V and 5 bases at J, leaving 8 bases unmatched. The germline CDR1 and CDR2 sequences are MDHEN and SYDVKM. The length of the CDR3 is 15 residues. CDR3 region: CASSSPGQGGETQYF. In nucleotides, the CDR3 is TGTGCCAGCAGTTCGCCGGGACAGGGAGGCGAGACCCAGTACTTC.

The chain employs TRBV5-1 and TRBJ2-7; the match to TRBD1 covers 7 bases. The CDR3 sequence is 13 residues long. J lost 2 bases, V lost 4 bases, and 3 bases had no gene match. Germline V CDR1 and CDR2: SGHRS, YFSETQ. The CDR3 coding sequence is TGCGCCAGCAGCAGGACAGGTCCCTACGAGCAGTACTTC. Translation gives CASSRTGPYEQYF.

The V gene is TRBV28, the J gene TRBJ2-1, with TRBD2 matching 7 bases. V lost 3 bases, J lost 7 bases, and 15 bases stayed unmatched. This CDR3 contains 17 residues. In germline, CDR1 is MDHEN, CDR2 SYDVKM. CDR3: CASSFSGLRGTRNEQFF. The CDR3 region has the DNA TGTGCCAGCAGTTTTAGCGGTCTGCGGGGGACTCGAAATGAGCAGTTCTTC.

This clone was detected only a few times. The chain carries TRBV7-2 and TRBJ1-5; D may be TRBD1 (5 bases). There are 15 residues in the CDR3. The germline gives CDR1 SGHTA, CDR2 FQGNSA. V was cut by 2 bases and J by 5 bases, with 13 bases left in between. The CDR3 DNA reads as TGTGCCAGCAGCTTAACAGGAGACCGGTATCAGCCCCAGCATTTT. It translates to CASSLTGDRYQPQHF.

The chain employs TRBV30 and TRBJ2-5, with a possible D match to TRBD1 (8 bases). Germline V gene lookup returns CDR1 GTSNPN and CDR2 SVGIG (reference sequence). This CDR3 is 14 amino acids long. Trimming took 1 base from V and 5 from J, leaving 14 bases between them. The CDR3: CAWSGTGGGETQYF. The CDR3, as DNA: TGTGCCTGGAGTGGTACAGGGGGAGGGGAGACCCAGTACTTC.

The genes are TRBV2 and TRBJ2-7; 10 bases line up with TRBD1. The length of the CDR3 is 14 residues. Germline-derived CDR1 and CDR2 are SNHLY and FYNNEI. V shed 9 bases and J 5 bases; nucleotides not matched to a gene: 10. CDR3 sequence reads: CASQLLDRGDEQYF. For the CDR3, the DNA is TGTGCCAGTCAATTACTGGACAGGGGGGACGAGCAGTACTTC. The whole variable domain, filled in from reference TRBV2 and TRBJ2-7, reads EPEVTQTPSHQVTQMGQEVILRCVPISNHLYFYWYRQILGQKVEFLVSFYNNEISEKSEIFDDQFSVERPDGSNFTLKIRSTKLEDSAMYFCASQLLDRGDEQYFGPGTRLTVT.

J is TRBJ1-2 and V is TRBV6-5; 8 nucleotides align to TRBD1. J lost 0 bases, V lost 6 bases, and 6 bases had no gene match. CDR1 MNHEY and CDR2 SVGAGI come from the germline V gene. CDR3 length: 15 residues. CDR3: CASRPYRGTNYGYTF. CDR3 sequence (DNA): TGTGCCAGCAGACCTTACAGGGGGACTAACTATGGCTACACCTTC.

The chain employs TRBV9 and TRBJ2-5; TRBD2 matches 11 bases. Germline CDR1 reads SGDLS; CDR2 reads YYNGEE. The CDR3 covers 15 residues. The ends lost 0 bases at V and 4 bases at J; junction bases unmatched: 2. CDR3 region: CASSVDSGGAETQYF. DNA for the CDR3: TGTGCCAGCAGCGTAGATAGCGGGGGGGCAGAGACCCAGTACTTC.

The chain couples TRBV5-6 to TRBJ2-3; 13 bases align to TRBD2. Germline CDR1 and CDR2: SGHDT and YYEEEE. The CDR3 is made up of 15 amino acids. Unmatched junction bases numbered 3, after V lost 3 bases and J lost 5 bases. The CDR3 region is CASSSGTSGKDTQYF. DNA of the CDR3: TGTGCCAGCAGCTCTGGGACTAGCGGGAAAGATACGCAGTATTTT. The whole variable domain, filled in from reference TRBV5-6 and TRBJ2-3, reads DAGVTQSPTHLIKTRGQQVTLRCSPKSGHDTVSWYQQALGQGPQFIFQYYEEEERQRGNFPDRFSGHQFPNYSSELNVNALLLGDSALYLCASSSGTSGKDTQYFGPGTRLTVL.

The chain couples TRBV6-5 to TRBJ2-5, with 7 bases fitting TRBD1. Germline CDR1 is MNHEY and CDR2 is SVGAGI. The ends lost 6 bases at V and 2 bases at J; junction bases unmatched: 6. CDR3 length equals 14 residues. The CDR3 region is CASRRTGLQETQYF. The CDR3 nucleotides are TGTGCCAGCAGGCGGACAGGTTTACAAGAGACCCAGTACTTC.

This rearrangement joins TRBV6-5 to TRBJ2-3; no clear D gene. Germline V gives CDR1 MNHEY, CDR2 SVGAGI. Trimming shortened V by 6 bases and J by 5 bases, and 9 bases separated the two germline ends. The CDR3 consists of 12 residues. The CDR3 DNA sequence: TGTGCCAGCAGGACTTCATTAGATACGCAGTATTTT. The encoded protein is CASRTSLDTQYF.

The table lists this clone with a few counts. The rearrangement uses TRBV6-5 and TRBJ1-1, with a weak D call TRBD1 (5 bases). With 2 bases removed from V and 4 bases from J, the gap between germline ends came to 8 bases. The CDR3 contains 13 residues. The germline gives CDR1 MNHEY, CDR2 SVGAGI. The CDR3 bases are TGTGCCAGCAGTTACGCGGGGACCACTGAAGCTTTCTTT. Translation: CASSYAGTTEAFF.

The V call is TRBV5-6, the J call TRBJ2-1, with D perhaps TRBD1 (5 bases). The CDR3 is 18 residues long. CDR1 and CDR2 from the germline V gene are SGHDT and YYEEEE. V was cut by 4 bases and J by 3 bases, with 23 bases left in between. The CDR3 spells CASSTFGHQFGRYNEQFF. For the CDR3, the DNA is TGTGCCAGCAGCACCTTTGGACACCAATTTGGGCGCTACAATGAGCAGTTCTTC.

The J gene is TRBJ2-7, the V gene TRBV7-9; D not certain. This CDR3 contains 12 residues. V dropped 0 bases and J dropped 5 bases, with 5 bases sitting between them. Germline CDR1 is SEHNR and CDR2 is FQNEAQ (reference sequence). The CDR3 region has the DNA TGTGCCAGCAGCTTAGCCAACAACGAGCAGTACTTC. Its translation: CASSLANNEQYF.

The rearrangement uses TRBV27 and TRBJ2-1, with D perhaps TRBD2 (7 bases). Germline values: CDR1 MNHEY, CDR2 SMNVEV (reference sequence). V gave up 5 bases and J gave up 2 bases, with 22 bases separating them. The CDR3 runs to 18 residues. The CDR3 loop reads CASSTTQTGGVPYNEQFF. DNA for the CDR3: TGTGCCAGCAGTACAACTCAGACGGGGGGCGTCCCCTACAATGAGCAGTTCTTC.

This clone has a handful of counts. The genes are TRBV2 and TRBJ2-7, with D tentatively TRBD2 (6 bases). In germline, CDR1 is SNHLY, CDR2 FYNNEI. Trimming cost V 10 bases and J 0 bases, with 19 bases left between them. There are 15 residues in the CDR3. The CDR3 is CATTPLASASYEQYF. In DNA form, the CDR3 reads TGTGCCACCACACCTCTAGCGTCCGCCTCCTACGAGCAGTACTTC.

V and J are TRBV6-1 and TRBJ1-1; D is unclear. The CDR3 loop spans 12 amino acids. Germline CDR1 and CDR2: MNHNS and SASEGT. Between the trimmed V and J ends, which lost 5 bases and 4 bases, there was a span of 8 bases. The CDR3 DNA reads TGTGCCAGCAGTCTAACCAGCACTGAAGCTTTCTTT. This encodes CASSLTSTEAFF.

The rearrangement uses TRBV13 and TRBJ1-6, with unresolved D. Germline-derived CDR1 and CDR2 are PRHDT and FYEKMQ (reference sequence). V was trimmed by 5 bases and J by 9 bases, leaving 17 bases between them. The CDR3 extends over 15 amino acids. The CDR3 bases are TGTGCCAGCAGCCAATCGAAACTACTCGGTTCACCCCTCCACTTT. Translated: CASSQSKLLGSPLHF. Full variable domain (rest looked up from reference TRBV13 and TRBJ1-6): AAGVIQSPRHLIKEKRETATLKCYPIPRHDTVYWYQQGPGQDPQFLISFYEKMQSDKGSIPDRFSAQQFSDYHSELNMSSLELGDSALYFCASSQSKLLGSPLHFGNGTRLTVT.

The V gene is TRBV7-2, the J gene TRBJ2-7; 7 bases fit TRBD2. The germline V gene encodes CDR1 SGHTA and CDR2 FQGNSA. After removal of 5 bases from V and 2 bases from J, the junction contained 9 bases not matched to a gene. The length of the CDR3 is 15 residues. The CDR3: CASSPGVAGAYEQYF. The CDR3 DNA sequence: TGTGCCAGCAGCCCTGGAGTAGCGGGTGCCTACGAGCAGTACTTC.

The chain employs TRBV7-2 and TRBJ2-1; D uncertain. The CDR3 runs 14 residues. CDR1 and CDR2 (germline): SGHTA, FQGNSA. The ends were cut back, 4 bases at V and 10 bases at J, with 17 bases in the middle. The CDR3 DNA is TGTGCCAGCAGCTCAAGGTTAGGGAATAGCGAGCAGTTCTTC. Amino acid sequence: CASSSRLGNSEQFF.

There are a few counts of this clone. The chain couples TRBV6-4 to TRBJ2-1; D gene unclear. Deletions cut 3 bases from V and 2 bases from J, with 8 bases between. In germline, CDR1 is MRHNA, CDR2 SNTAGT. This CDR3 comprises 14 residues. CDR3 sequence (DNA): TGTGCCAGCAGTGAACAGTTCCCCTACAATGAGCAGTTCTTC. This sequence encodes CASSEQFPYNEQFF.

This clone was recorded a few times. The V gene is TRBV27, the J gene TRBJ1-1; D possibly corresponds to TRBD1 (5 bases). Trimming pared 5 bases from V and 4 bases from J, leaving 11 bases between. The CDR3 has 13 amino acids. From germline, CDR1 is MNHEY and CDR2 SMNVEV (reference sequence). The CDR3 is CASSLGVATEAFF. The DNA for the CDR3 is TGTGCCAGCAGTCTGGGGGTGGCCACTGAAGCTTTCTTT.

The rearrangement links TRBV28 to TRBJ2-5; the D gene is possibly TRBD2 (5 bases). CDR3 size: 15 residues. The V gene's germline CDR1 is MDHEN and CDR2 SYDVKM. Trimming pared 2 bases from V and 5 bases from J, leaving 15 bases between. The DNA of the CDR3 is TGTGCCAGCAGTTTACCCGGGCCGGGGTCGGAGACCCAGTACTTC. It codes for CASSLPGPGSETQYF.